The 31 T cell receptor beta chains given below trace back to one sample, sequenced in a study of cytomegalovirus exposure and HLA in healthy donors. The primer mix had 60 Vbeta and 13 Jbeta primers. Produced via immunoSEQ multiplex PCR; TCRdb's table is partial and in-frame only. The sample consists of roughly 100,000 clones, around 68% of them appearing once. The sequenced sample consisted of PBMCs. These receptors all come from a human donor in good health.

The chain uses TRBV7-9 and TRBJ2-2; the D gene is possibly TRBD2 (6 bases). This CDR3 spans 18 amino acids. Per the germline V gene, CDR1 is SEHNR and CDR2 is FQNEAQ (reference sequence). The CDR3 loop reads CAPAPVIQRAQNTGELFF. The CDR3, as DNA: TGTGCACCAGCTCCTGTTATCCAGCGGGCACAGAACACCGGGGAGCTGTTTTTT.

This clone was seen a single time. CDR3 amino acids: CASSPGQDYYGYTF. In DNA, the CDR3 is TGTGCCAGCTCCCCTGGACAGGACTACTATGGCTACACCTTC. The chain has TRBV18 and TRBJ1-2; 7 positions match TRBD1. V lost 6 bases and J lost 3; bases outside the gene matches: 7. From germline, CDR1 is KGHSH and CDR2 LQKENI. The CDR3 sequence is 14 residues long.

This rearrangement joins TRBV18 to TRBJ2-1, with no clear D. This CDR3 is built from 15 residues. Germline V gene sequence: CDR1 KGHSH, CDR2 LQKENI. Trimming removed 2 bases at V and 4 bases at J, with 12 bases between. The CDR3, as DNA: TGTGCCAGCTCACCATATGGGCCCCCATACAATGAGCAGTTCTTC. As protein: CASSPYGPPYNEQFF. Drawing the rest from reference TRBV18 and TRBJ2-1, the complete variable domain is NAGVMQNPRHLVRRRGQEARLRCSPMKGHSHVYWYRQLPEEGLKFMVYLQKENIIDESGMPKERFSAEFPKEGPSILRIQQVVRGDSAAYFCASSPYGPPYNEQFFGPGTRLTVL.

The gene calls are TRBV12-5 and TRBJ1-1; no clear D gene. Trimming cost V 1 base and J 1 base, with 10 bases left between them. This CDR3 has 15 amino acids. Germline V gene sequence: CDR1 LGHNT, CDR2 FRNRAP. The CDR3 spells CASGLATGQNTEAFF. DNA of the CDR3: TGTGCTAGTGGTTTGGCGACGGGTCAGAACACTGAAGCTTTCTTT.

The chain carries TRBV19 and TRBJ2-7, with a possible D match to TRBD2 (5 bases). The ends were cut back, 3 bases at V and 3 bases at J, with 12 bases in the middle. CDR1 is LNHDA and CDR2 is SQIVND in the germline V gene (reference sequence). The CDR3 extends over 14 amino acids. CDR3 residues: CASSIRGSGYEQYF. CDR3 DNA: TGTGCCAGTAGTATTAGAGGGAGCGGCTACGAGCAGTACTTC.

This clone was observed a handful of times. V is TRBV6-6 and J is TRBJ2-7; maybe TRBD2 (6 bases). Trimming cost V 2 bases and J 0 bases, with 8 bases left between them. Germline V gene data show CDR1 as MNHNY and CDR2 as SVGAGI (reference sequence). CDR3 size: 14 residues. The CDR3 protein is CASSYGTASYEQYF. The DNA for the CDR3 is TGTGCCAGCAGTTACGGGACTGCCTCCTACGAGCAGTACTTC.

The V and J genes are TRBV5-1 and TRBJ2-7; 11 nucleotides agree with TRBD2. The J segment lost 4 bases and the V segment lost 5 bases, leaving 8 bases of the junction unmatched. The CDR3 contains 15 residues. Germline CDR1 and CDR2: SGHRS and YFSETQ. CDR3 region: CASSYLAGGGYEQYF. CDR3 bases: TGCGCCAGCAGTTACCTAGCGGGAGGTGGTTACGAGCAGTACTTC.

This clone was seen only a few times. The CDR3 here is CASSEGHPGTGELFF. In nucleotides, the CDR3 is TGTGCCAGCAGCGAGGGACACCCGGGGACCGGGGAGCTGTTTTTT. The chain employs TRBV7-9 and TRBJ2-2, with D possibly being TRBD1 (6 bases). The V gene lost 5 bases and the J gene lost 5 bases, with 15 bases spanning the gap. The germline V gene has CDR1 SEHNR and CDR2 FQNEAQ (reference sequence). The CDR3 totals 15 residues.

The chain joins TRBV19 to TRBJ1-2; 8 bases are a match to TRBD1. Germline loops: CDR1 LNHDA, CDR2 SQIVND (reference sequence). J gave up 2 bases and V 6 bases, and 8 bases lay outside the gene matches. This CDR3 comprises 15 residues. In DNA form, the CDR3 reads TGTGCCAGTAGCCTACAGGGACAGGCGAACTATGGCTACACCTTC. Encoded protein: CASSLQGQANYGYTF.

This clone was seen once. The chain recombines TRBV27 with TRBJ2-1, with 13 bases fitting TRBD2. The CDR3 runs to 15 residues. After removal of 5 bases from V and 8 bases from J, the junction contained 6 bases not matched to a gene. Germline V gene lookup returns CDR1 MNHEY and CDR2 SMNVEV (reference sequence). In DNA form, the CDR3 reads TGTGCCAGCAGTCCCAGACTAGCGGGAGGCTATGAGCAGTTCTTC. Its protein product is CASSPRLAGGYEQFF.

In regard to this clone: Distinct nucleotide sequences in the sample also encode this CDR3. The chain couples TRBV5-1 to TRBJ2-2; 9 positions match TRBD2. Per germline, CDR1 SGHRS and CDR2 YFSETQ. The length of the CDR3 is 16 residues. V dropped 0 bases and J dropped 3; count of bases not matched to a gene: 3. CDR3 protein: CASSLGLAAYTGELFF. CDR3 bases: TGCGCCAGCAGCTTGGGACTAGCGGCTTACACCGGGGAGCTGTTTTTT.

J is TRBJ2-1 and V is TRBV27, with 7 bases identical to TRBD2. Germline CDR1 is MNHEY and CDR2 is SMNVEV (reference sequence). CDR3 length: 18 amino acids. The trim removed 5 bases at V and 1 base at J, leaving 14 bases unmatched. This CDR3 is CASSTRPPSGPSYNEQFF. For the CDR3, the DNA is TGTGCCAGCAGTACGCGTCCCCCTAGCGGCCCGTCCTACAATGAGCAGTTCTTC.

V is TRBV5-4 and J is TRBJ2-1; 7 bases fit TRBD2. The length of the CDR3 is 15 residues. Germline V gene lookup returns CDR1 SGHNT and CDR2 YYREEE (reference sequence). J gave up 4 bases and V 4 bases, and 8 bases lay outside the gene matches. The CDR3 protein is CASSISGRSYNEQFF. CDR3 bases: TGTGCCAGCAGCATTAGCGGGCGTTCTTACAATGAGCAGTTCTTC. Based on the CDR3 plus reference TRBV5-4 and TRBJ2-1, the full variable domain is ETGVTQSPTHLIKTRGQQVTLRCSSQSGHNTVSWYQQALGQGPQFIFQYYREEENGRGNFPPRFSGLQFPNYSSELNVNALELDDSALYLCASSISGRSYNEQFFGPGTRLTVL.

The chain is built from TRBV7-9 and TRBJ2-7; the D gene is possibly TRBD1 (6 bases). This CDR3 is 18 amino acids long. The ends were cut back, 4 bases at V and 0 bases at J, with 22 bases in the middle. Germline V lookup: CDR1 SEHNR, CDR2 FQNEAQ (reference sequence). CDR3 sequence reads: CASSSTLVDSMDSYEQYF. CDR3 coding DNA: TGTGCCAGCAGCTCTACATTAGTGGACAGCATGGACTCCTACGAGCAGTACTTC.

CDR3 region: CASSLSGPGGNQPQHF. CDR3 bases: TGTGCCAGCAGCTTATCAGGGCCGGGAGGCAATCAGCCCCAGCATTTT. The V call is TRBV7-2, the J call TRBJ1-5; maybe TRBD1 (5 bases). Trimming took 2 bases from V and 2 from J, leaving 13 bases between them. The CDR3 spans 16 residues. Germline V CDR1 and CDR2: SGHTA, FQGNSA.

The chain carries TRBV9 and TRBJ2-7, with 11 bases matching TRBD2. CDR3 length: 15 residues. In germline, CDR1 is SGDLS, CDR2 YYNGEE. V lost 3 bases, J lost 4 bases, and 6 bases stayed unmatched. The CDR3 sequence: CASSATSGSGYEQYF. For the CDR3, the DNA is TGTGCCAGCAGCGCCACTAGCGGGAGCGGGTACGAGCAGTACTTC.

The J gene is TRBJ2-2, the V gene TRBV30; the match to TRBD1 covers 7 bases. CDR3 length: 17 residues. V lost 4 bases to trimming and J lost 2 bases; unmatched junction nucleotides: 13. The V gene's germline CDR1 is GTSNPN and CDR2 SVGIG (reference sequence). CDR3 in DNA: TGTGCCTGGACCCCGACAGGGTTTAGGATAAACACCGGGGAGCTGTTTTTT. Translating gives CAWTPTGFRINTGELFF.

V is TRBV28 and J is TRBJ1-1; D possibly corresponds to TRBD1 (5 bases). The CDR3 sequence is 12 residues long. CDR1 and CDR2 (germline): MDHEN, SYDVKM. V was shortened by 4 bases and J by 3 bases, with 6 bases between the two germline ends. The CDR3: CASSWGDTEAFF. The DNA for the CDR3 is TGTGCCAGCAGTTGGGGGGACACTGAAGCTTTCTTT. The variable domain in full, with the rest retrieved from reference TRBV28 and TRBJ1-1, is DVKVTQSSRYLVKRTGEKVFLECVQDMDHENMFWYRQDPGLGLRLIYFSYDVKMKEKGDIPEGYSVSREKKERFSLILESASTNQTSMYLCASSWGDTEAFFGQGTRLTVV.

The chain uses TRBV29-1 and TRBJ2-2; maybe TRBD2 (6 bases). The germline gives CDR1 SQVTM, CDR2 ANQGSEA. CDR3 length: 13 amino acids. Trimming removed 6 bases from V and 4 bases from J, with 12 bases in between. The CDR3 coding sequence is TGCAGCGTCTCCACCGGGGGCACCGGGGAGCTGTTTTTT. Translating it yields CSVSTGGTGELFF.

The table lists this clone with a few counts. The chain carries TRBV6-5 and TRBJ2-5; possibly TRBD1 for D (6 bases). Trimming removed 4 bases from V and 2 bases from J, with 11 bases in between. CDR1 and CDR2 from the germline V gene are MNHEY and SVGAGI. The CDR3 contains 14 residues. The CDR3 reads CASSSRTEQETQYF. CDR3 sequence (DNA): TGTGCCAGCAGTTCCCGGACAGAGCAAGAGACCCAGTACTTC.

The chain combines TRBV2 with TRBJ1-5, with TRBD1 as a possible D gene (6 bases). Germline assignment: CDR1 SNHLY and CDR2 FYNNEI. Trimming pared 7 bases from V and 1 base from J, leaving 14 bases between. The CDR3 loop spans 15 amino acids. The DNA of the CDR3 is TGTGCCAGCAACGAAAGGGGGGGAAGCAATCAGCCCCAGCATTTT. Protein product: CASNERGGSNQPQHF.

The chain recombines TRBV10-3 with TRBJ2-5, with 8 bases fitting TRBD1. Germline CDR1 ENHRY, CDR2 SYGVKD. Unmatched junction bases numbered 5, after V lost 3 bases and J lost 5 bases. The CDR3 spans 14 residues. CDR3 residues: CAISEGQGRETQYF. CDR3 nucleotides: TGTGCCATCAGTGAAGGACAGGGCAGGGAGACCCAGTACTTC.

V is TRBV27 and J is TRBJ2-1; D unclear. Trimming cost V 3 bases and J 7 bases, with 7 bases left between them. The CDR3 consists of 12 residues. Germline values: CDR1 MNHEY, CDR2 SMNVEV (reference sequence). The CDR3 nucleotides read TGTGCCAGCAGTTTCCCAAATAATGAGCAGTTCTTC. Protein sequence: CASSFPNNEQFF.

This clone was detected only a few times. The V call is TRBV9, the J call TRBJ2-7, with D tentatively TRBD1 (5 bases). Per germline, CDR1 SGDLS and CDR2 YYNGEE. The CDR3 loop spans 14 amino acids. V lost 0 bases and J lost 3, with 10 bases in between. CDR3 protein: CASSVGVGDYEQYF. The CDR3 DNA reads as TGTGCCAGCAGCGTAGGAGTAGGGGACTACGAGCAGTACTTC.

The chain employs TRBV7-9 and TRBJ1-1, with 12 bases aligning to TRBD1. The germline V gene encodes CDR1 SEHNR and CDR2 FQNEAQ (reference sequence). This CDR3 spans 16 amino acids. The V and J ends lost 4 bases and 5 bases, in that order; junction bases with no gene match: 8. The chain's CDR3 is CASSSGTGGRRTEAFF. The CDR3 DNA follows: TGTGCCAGCAGCTCAGGGACAGGGGGCCGTAGGACTGAAGCTTTCTTT.

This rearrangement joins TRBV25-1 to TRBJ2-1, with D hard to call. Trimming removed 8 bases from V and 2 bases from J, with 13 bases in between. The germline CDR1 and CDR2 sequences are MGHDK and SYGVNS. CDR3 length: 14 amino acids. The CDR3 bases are TGTGCCAGCCGGCCGACTGGCCCCTACAATGAGCAGTTCTTC. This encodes CASRPTGPYNEQFF. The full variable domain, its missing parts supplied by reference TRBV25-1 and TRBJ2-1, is EADIYQTPRYLVIGTGKKITLECSQTMGHDKMYWYQQDPGMELHLIHYSYGVNSTEKGDLSSESTVSRIRTEHFPLTLESARPSHTSQYLCASRPTGPYNEQFFGPGTRLTVL.

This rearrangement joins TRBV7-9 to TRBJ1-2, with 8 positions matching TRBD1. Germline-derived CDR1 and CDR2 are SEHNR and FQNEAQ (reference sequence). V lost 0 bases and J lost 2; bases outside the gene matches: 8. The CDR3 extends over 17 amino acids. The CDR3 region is CASSLAERDRRNYGYTF. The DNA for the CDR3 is TGTGCCAGCAGCTTAGCGGAAAGGGACAGGCGAAACTATGGCTACACCTTC.

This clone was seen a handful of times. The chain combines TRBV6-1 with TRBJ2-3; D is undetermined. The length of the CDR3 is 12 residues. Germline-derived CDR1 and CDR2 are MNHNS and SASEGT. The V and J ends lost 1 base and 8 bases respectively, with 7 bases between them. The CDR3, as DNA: TGTGCCAGCAGTGAAGGGGCGATTACGCAGTATTTT. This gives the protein CASSEGAITQYF.

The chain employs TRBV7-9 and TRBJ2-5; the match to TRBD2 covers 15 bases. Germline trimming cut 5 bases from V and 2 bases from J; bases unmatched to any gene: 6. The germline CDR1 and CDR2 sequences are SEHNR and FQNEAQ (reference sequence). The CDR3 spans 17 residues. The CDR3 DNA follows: TGTGCCAGCAGCCTGGGACTAGCGGGAGGCGCACAAGAGACCCAGTACTTC. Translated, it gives CASSLGLAGGAQETQYF.

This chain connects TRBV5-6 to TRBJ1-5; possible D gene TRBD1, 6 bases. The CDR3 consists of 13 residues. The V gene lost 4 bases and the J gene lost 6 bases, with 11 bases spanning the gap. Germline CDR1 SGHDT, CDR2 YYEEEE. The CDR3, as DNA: TGTGCCAGCAGCAGGGGGGGGATTCAGCCCCAGCATTTT. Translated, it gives CASSRGGIQPQHF.

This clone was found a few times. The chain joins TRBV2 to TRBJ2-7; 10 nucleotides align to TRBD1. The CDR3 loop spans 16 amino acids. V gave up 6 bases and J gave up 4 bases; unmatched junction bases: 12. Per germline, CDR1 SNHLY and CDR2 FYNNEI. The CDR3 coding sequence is TGTGCCAGCAGGAGGGGTGGGACAGGGGCAACTTACGAGCAGTACTTC. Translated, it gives CASRRGGTGATYEQYF.